This T cell receptor (beta chain) derives from a study of T-cell reconstitution after alpha-beta-depleted transplantation in children. General study points: The study traced high day-60 TCRbeta diversity in some patients to surviving recipient T cells and thymic progenitors. Hyperexpanded clones declined; after one year, newly produced T cells mostly supplied diversity. In patients about two months after transplant, alpha-beta T cells reportedly arose from several hundred expanded graft clones.

In its sample, this clonotype was seen a few times. Its antigen is undetermined. CDR1 is MGHDK and CDR2 is SYGVNS in the germline V gene. This CDR3 contains 18 residues. V lost 0 bases, J lost 2 bases, and 8 bases stayed unmatched. Unique molecular identifiers were incorporated when the TCRbeta library was constructed. TCRdb redid the calling of the PCR reads with MiXCR, one entry per CDR3 protein. The profile shows some 180,000 distinct CDR3 sequences, about 7% of them singletons. This receptor was obtained from a boy between 2 and 10 years old with acute lymphoblastic leukemia, due to receive a stem cell transplant. The sample here was PBMCs, taken before TCRalphabeta/CD19-depleted stem cell transplant. V gene TRBV25-1 combines with J gene TRBJ1-3; TRBD1 matches at 9 bases. The CDR3 spells CASSEYQDRGSPGNTIYF. The CDR3 coding sequence is TGTGCCAGCAGTGAATATCAGGACAGGGGATCCCCTGGAAACACCATATATTTT.